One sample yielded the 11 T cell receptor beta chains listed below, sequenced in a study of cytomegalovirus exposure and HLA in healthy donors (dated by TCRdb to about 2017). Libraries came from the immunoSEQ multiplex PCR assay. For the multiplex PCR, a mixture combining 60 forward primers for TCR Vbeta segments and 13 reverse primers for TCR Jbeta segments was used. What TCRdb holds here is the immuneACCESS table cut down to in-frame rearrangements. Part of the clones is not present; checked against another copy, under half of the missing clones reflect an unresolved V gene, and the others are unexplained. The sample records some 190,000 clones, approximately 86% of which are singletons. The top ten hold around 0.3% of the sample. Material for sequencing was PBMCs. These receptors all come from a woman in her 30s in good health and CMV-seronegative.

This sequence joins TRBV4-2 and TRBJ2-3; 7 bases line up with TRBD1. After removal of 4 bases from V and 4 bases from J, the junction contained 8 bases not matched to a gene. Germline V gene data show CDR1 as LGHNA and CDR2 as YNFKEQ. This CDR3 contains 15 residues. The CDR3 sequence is CASSPERGGPDTQYF. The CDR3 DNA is TGTGCCAGCAGCCCTGAGCGAGGGGGCCCAGATACGCAGTATTTT.

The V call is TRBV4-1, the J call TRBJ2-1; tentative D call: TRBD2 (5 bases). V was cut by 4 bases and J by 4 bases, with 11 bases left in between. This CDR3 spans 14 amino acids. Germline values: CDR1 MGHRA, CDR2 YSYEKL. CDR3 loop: CASSPPGGYNEQFF. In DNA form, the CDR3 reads TGCGCCAGCAGCCCCCCGGGCGGGTACAATGAGCAGTTCTTC.

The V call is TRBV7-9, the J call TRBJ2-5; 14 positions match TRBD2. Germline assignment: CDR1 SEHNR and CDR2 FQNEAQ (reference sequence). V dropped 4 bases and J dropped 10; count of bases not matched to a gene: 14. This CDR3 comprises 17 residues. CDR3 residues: CASSSPSGTSGGRVQYF. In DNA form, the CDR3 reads TGTGCCAGCAGCTCTCCCTCTGGGACTAGCGGGGGCCGGGTCCAGTACTTC.

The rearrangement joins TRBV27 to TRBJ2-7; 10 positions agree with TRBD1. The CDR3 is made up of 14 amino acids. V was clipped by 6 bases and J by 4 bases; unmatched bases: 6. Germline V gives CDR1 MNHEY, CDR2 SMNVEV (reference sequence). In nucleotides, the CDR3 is TGTGCCAGCAGGTTTGGGACAGGGGATTACGAGCAGTACTTC. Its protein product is CASRFGTGDYEQYF.

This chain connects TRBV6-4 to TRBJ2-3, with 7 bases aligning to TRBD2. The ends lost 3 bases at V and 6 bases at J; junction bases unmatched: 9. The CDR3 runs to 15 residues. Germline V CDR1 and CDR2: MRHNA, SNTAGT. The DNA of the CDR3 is TGTGCCAGCAGTGAGAACGGGGCCGGGGGGGATACGCAGTATTTT. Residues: CASSENGAGGDTQYF.

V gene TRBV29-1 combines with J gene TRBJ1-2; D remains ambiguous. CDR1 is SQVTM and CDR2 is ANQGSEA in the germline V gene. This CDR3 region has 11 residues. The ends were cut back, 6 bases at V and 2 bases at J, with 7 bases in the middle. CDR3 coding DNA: TGCAGCGTCAACTCCAACTATGGCTACACCTTC. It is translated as CSVNSNYGYTF.

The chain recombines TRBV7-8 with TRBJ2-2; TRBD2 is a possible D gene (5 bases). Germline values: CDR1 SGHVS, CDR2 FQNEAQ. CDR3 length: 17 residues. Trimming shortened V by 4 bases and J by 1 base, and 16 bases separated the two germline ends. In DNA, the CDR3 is TGTGCCAGCAGCTCTAGTTGGGGAGTAGGGAACACCGGGGAGCTGTTTTTT. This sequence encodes CASSSSWGVGNTGELFF.

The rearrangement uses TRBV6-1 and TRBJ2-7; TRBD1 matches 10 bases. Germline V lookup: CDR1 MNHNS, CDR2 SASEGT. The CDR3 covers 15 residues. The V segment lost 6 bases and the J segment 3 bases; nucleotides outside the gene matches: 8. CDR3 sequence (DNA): TGTGCCAGCAGCGCCCCCTGGACAGGGGGCTACGAGCAGTACTTC. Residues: CASSAPWTGGYEQYF.

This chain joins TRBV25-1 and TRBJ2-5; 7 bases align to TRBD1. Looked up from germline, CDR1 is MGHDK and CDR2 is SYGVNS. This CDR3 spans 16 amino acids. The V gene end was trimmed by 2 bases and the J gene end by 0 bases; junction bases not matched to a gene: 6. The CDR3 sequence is CASSEGGQAYQETQYF. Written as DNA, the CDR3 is TGTGCCAGCAGTGAAGGTGGACAGGCCTACCAAGAGACCCAGTACTTC.

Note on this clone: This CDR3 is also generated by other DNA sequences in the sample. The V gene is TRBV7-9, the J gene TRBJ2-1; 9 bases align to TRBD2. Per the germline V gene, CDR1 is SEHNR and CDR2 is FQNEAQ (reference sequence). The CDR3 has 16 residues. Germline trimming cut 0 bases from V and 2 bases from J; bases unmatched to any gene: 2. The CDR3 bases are TGTGCCAGCAGCTTAGCGCTAGCGGGGACCTACAATGAGCAGTTCTTC. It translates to CASSLALAGTYNEQFF.

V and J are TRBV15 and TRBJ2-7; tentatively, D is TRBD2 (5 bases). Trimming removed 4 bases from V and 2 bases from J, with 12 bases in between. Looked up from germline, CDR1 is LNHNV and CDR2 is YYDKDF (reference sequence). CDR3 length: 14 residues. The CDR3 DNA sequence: TGTGCCACCAGCATTGGACTGGTAACCTACGAGCAGTACTTC. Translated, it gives CATSIGLVTYEQYF. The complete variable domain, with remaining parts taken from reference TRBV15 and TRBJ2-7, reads DAMVIQNPRYQVTQFGKPVTLSCSQTLNHNVMYWYQQKSSQAPKLLFHYYDKDFNNEADTPDNFQSRRPNTSFCFLDIRSPGLGDTAMYLCATSIGLVTYEQYFGPGTRLTVT.